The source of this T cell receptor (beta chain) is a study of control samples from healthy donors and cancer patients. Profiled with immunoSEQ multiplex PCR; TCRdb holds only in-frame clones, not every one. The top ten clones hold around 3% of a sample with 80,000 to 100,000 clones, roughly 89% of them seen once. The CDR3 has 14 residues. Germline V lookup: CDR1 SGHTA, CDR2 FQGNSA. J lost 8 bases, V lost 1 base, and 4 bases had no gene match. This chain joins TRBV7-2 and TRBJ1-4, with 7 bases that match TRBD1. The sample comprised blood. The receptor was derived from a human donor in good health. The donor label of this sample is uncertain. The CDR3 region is CASSLEGAREKLFF. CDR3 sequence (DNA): TGTGCCAGCAGCTTAGAGGGGGCGCGAGAAAAACTGTTTTTT.